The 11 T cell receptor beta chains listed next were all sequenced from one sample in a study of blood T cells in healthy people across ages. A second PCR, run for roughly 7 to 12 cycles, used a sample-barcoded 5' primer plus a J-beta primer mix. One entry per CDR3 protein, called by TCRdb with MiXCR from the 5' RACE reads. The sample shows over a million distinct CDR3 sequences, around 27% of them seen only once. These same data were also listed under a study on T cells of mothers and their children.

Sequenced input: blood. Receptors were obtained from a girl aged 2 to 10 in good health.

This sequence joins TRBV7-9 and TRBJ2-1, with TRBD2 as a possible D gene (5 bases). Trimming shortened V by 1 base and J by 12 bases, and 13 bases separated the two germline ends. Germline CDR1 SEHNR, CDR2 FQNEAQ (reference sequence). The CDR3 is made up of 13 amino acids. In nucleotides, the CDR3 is TGTGCCAGCAGCTTAGGGAATCAAGGAGGGCAGTTCTTC. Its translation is CASSLGNQGGQFF.

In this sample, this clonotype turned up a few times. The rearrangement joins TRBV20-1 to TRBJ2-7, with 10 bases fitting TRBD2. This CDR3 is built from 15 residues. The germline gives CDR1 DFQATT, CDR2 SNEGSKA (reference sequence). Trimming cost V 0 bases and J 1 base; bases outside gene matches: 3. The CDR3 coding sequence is TGCAGTGCTAGAGACCTAGCGGGAGCGTCCTACGAGCAGTACTTC. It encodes CSARDLAGASYEQYF.

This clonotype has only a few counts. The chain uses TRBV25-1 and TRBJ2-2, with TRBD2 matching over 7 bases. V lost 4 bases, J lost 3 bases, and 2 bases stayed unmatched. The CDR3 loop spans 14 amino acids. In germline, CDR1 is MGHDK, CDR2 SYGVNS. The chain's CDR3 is CASSGRGDTGELFF. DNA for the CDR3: TGTGCCAGCAGTGGTCGGGGGGACACCGGGGAGCTGTTTTTT. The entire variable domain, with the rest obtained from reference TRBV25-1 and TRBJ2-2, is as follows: EADIYQTPRYLVIGTGKKITLECSQTMGHDKMYWYQQDPGMELHLIHYSYGVNSTEKGDLSSESTVSRIRTEHFPLTLESARPSHTSQYLCASSGRGDTGELFFGEGSRLTVL.

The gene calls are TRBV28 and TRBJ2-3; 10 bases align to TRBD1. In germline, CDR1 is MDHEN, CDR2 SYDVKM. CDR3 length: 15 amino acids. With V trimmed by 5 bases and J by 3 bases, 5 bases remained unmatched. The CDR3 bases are TGTGCCAGCAGTCCATGGGACAGGGGAACAGATACGCAGTATTTT. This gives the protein CASSPWDRGTDTQYF. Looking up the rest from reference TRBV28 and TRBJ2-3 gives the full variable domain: DVKVTQSSRYLVKRTGEKVFLECVQDMDHENMFWYRQDPGLGLRLIYFSYDVKMKEKGDIPEGYSVSREKKERFSLILESASTNQTSMYLCASSPWDRGTDTQYFGPGTRLTVL.

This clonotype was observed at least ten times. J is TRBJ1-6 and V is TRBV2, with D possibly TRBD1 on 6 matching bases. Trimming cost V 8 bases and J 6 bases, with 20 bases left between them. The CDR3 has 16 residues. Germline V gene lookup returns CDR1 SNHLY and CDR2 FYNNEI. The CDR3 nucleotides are TGTGCCAGCGTCGAGGAGGGGCCCAGGGGTAATTCACCCCTCCACTTT. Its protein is CASVEEGPRGNSPLHF.

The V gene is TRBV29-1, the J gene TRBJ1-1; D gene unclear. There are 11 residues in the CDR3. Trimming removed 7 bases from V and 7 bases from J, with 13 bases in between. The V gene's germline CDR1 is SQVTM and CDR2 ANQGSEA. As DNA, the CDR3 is TGCAGCGCTTCTGAGGGAGTTGAAGCTTTCTTT. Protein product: CSASEGVEAFF.

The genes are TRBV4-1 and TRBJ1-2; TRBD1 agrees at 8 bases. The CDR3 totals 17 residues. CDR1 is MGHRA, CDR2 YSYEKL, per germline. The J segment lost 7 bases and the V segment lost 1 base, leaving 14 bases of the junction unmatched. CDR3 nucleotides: TGCGCCAGCAGCCAAGGGTCGAGACAGGGGCCTTCTCTTGGCTACACCTTC. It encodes CASSQGSRQGPSLGYTF.

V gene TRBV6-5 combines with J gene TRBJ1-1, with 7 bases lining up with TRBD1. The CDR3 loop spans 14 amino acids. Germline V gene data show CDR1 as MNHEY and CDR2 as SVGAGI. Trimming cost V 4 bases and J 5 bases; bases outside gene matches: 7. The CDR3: CASSFSGGVTEAFF. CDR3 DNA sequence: TGTGCCAGCAGTTTCTCAGGGGGGGTGACTGAAGCTTTCTTT.

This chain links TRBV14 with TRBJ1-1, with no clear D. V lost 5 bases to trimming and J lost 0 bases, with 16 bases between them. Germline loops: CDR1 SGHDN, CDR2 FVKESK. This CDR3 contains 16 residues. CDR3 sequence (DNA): TGTGCCAGCAGCTCCCTTGACACTTACATGAACACTGAAGCTTTCTTT. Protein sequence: CASSSLDTYMNTEAFF.

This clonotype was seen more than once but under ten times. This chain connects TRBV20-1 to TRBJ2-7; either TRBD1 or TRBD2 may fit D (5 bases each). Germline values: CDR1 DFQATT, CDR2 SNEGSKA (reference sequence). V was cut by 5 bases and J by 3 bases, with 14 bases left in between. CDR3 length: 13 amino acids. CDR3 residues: CSAGGTDFYEQYF. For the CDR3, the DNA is TGCAGTGCTGGGGGTACTGACTTCTACGAGCAGTACTTC.

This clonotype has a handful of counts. The CDR3 loop is CATSRVGLASDTQYF. The CDR3, as DNA: TGTGCCACCAGCAGAGTTGGACTAGCGAGCGATACGCAGTATTTT. This rearrangement joins TRBV15 to TRBJ2-3; 9 bases match TRBD2. The germline V gene encodes CDR1 LNHNV and CDR2 YYDKDF (reference sequence). With V trimmed by 1 base and J by 6 bases, 5 bases remained unmatched. The CDR3 has 15 amino acids. Supplemented by reference TRBV15 and TRBJ2-3, the full variable domain reads DAMVIQNPRYQVTQFGKPVTLSCSQTLNHNVMYWYQQKSSQAPKLLFHYYDKDFNNEADTPDNFQSRRPNTSFCFLDIRSPGLGDTAMYLCATSRVGLASDTQYFGPGTRLTVL.